The 13 T cell receptor beta chains below were found in one sample sequenced in a study of blood T cell repertoires in COVID-19. Libraries were prepared by immunoSEQ multiplex PCR; TCRdb keeps only in-frame clonotypes and omits some of them. This table holds over 110,000 clones, around 78% found once. Sequenced sample: peripheral blood. These receptors all stem from an older woman with acute or convalescent COVID-19.

This chain links TRBV7-9 with TRBJ2-5, with D possibly being TRBD2 (5 bases). The CDR3 is made up of 12 amino acids. Germline CDR1 is SEHNR and CDR2 is FQNEAQ (reference sequence). Trimming removed 5 bases at V and 9 bases at J, with 13 bases between. In DNA, the CDR3 is TGTGCCAGCAGCACCGTTGCGGGCCCCCAGTACTTC. Translation: CASSTVAGPQYF.

This rearrangement joins TRBV5-8 to TRBJ2-3; possible D gene TRBD1, 7 bases. CDR3 size: 15 residues. Germline CDR1 is SGHTS and CDR2 is YDEGEE. Trimming pared 4 bases from V and 4 bases from J, leaving 16 bases between. DNA of the CDR3: TGTGCCAGCAGCAGGCGGGACAGTAGAGCAGATACGCAGTATTTT. This sequence encodes CASSRRDSRADTQYF. Using reference TRBV5-8 and TRBJ2-3 for the parts outside the CDR3, the full variable domain is EAGVTQSPTHLIKTRGQQATLRCSPISGHTSVYWYQQALGLGLQFLLWYDEGEERNRGNFPPRFSGRQFPNYSSELNVNALELEDSALYLCASSRRDSRADTQYFGPGTRLTVL.

This chain connects TRBV19 to TRBJ1-4; 8 nucleotides agree with TRBD1. V shed 2 bases, J shed 7 bases, and the junction held 6 bases outside the gene matches. The CDR3 runs to 15 residues. CDR1 LNHDA and CDR2 SQIVND come from the germline V gene (reference sequence). CDR3 loop: CASSIPGGAGEKLFF. CDR3 sequence (DNA): TGTGCCAGTAGTATACCAGGGGGCGCGGGTGAAAAACTGTTTTTT.

This chain uses TRBV7-3 with TRBJ1-6, with D perhaps matching TRBD1 (5 bases). Between the trimmed V and J ends, which lost 2 bases and 7 bases, there was a span of 9 bases. Germline-derived CDR1 and CDR2 are SGHTA and FQGTGA. This CDR3 is 14 amino acids long. CDR3 sequence (DNA): TGTGCCAGCAGCTTATGGGGCCGAAATTCACCCCTCCACTTT. This encodes CASSLWGRNSPLHF.

In this sample, this clone turned up once. The chain's CDR3 is CASSLGFRGRNEQFF. As DNA, the CDR3 is TGTGCCAGCAGCTTAGGTTTCAGGGGTAGGAATGAGCAGTTCTTC. The genes are TRBV7-2 and TRBJ2-1, with D possibly matching TRBD1 (6 bases). V was clipped by 1 base and J by 7 bases, with 14 bases between them. The CDR3 runs to 15 residues. CDR1 is SGHTA, CDR2 FQGNSA, per germline. The full variable domain, completed using reference TRBV7-2 and TRBJ2-1, is GAGVSQSPSNKVTEKGKDVELRCDPISGHTALYWYRQSLGQGLEFLIYFQGNSAPDKSGLPSDRFSAERTGGSVSTLTIQRTQQEDSAVYLCASSLGFRGRNEQFFGPGTRLTVL.

The rearrangement joins TRBV10-3 to TRBJ1-1; TRBD1 matches 7 bases. CDR3 length: 13 amino acids. Germline V gene sequence: CDR1 ENHRY, CDR2 SYGVKD. V gave up 9 bases and J gave up 1 base; unmatched junction bases: 5. CDR3 amino acids: CAILQGPNTEAFF. CDR3 nucleotides: TGTGCCATACTACAGGGGCCGAACACTGAAGCTTTCTTT.

The chain is built from TRBV2 and TRBJ1-2; D not resolved. The germline V and J ends were trimmed by 11 bases and 4 bases, with 8 bases remaining between them. Germline lookup yields CDR1 SNHLY and CDR2 FYNNEI. The CDR3 consists of 10 residues. CDR3 in amino acids: CAVRGYGYTF. The CDR3 DNA follows: TGTGCCGTCCGGGGCTATGGCTACACCTTC.

The chain is built from TRBV30 and TRBJ2-1, with a weak D call TRBD2 (5 bases). The CDR3 covers 11 residues. The V and J ends lost 3 bases and 10 bases respectively, with 10 bases between them. The germline V gene has CDR1 GTSNPN and CDR2 SVGIG (reference sequence). The CDR3: CAWRVGDEQFF. The CDR3 DNA reads as TGTGCCTGGAGAGTGGGAGACGAGCAGTTCTTC. Full variable domain (rest looked up from reference TRBV30 and TRBJ2-1): SQTIHQWPATLVQPVGSPLSLECTVEGTSNPNLYWYRQAAGRGLQLLFYSVGIGQISSEVPQNLSASRPQDRQFILSSKKLLLSDSGFYLCAWRVGDEQFFGPGTRLTVL.

The rearrangement links TRBV19 to TRBJ2-3; 9 bases agree with TRBD2. Germline assignment: CDR1 LNHDA and CDR2 SQIVND (reference sequence). The CDR3 runs to 14 residues. V dropped 7 bases and J dropped 2; count of bases not matched to a gene: 4. As DNA, the CDR3 is TGTGCCAGTAAGAGGACTAGCGTCACAGATACGCAGTATTTT. Its translation is CASKRTSVTDTQYF. Drawing the rest from reference TRBV19 and TRBJ2-3, the complete variable domain is DGGITQSPKYLFRKEGQNVTLSCEQNLNHDAMYWYRQDPGQGLRLIYYSQIVNDFQKGDIAEGYSVSREKKESFPLTVTSAQKNPTAFYLCASKRTSVTDTQYFGPGTRLTVL.

This clone has a count of ten or more. This chain joins TRBV28 and TRBJ1-6, with D maybe TRBD1 (6 bases). Trimming stripped 5 bases from V and 0 bases from J, with 20 bases between. This CDR3 has 19 residues. Germline V lookup: CDR1 MDHEN, CDR2 SYDVKM. This chain's CDR3 is CASSPEVGQSSSYNSPLHF. Written as DNA, the CDR3 is TGTGCCAGCAGTCCCGAGGTAGGACAGTCAAGCTCCTATAATTCACCCCTCCACTTT.

About this clone itself: Other DNA sequences in the sample encode the same CDR3. The J gene is TRBJ2-5, the V gene TRBV6-5; 8 bases are shared with TRBD1. Looked up from germline, CDR1 is MNHEY and CDR2 is SVGAGI. The junction had 4 bases not matched to a gene; V was cut back by 2 bases and J by 2 bases. The CDR3 spans 15 residues. The CDR3 DNA reads as TGTGCCAGCAGTTACCTTGGACAGGGACAAGAGACCCAGTACTTC. It codes for CASSYLGQGQETQYF.

The J gene is TRBJ2-2, the V gene TRBV30, with TRBD2 matching over 8 bases. The length of the CDR3 is 18 residues. V lost 0 bases, J lost 5 bases, and 14 bases stayed unmatched. The germline gives CDR1 GTSNPN, CDR2 SVGIG (reference sequence). The CDR3 bases are TGTGCCTGGAGTGTACTCTTTTTTGGGACTAGGCTAACCGGGGAGCTGTTTTTT. This translates into CAWSVLFFGTRLTGELFF.

This clone was seen just once. The chain employs TRBV7-2 and TRBJ2-7, with 7 bases fitting TRBD1. The V segment lost 5 bases and the J segment 5 bases; nucleotides outside the gene matches: 3. Germline values: CDR1 SGHTA, CDR2 FQGNSA. The CDR3 spans 12 residues. CDR3 loop: CASSRTGDEQYF. CDR3 coding DNA: TGTGCCAGCAGCCGTACAGGGGACGAGCAGTACTTC.